Listed here are 21 T cell receptor beta chains from one sample, sequenced in a study of blood T cell repertoires in COVID-19. Profiled with immunoSEQ multiplex PCR; TCRdb holds only in-frame clones, not every one. The sample holds 95,000 to 130,000 clones; almost 85% are singletons and the top ten take 7.5%. Sequences were obtained from peripheral blood. The source of these receptors is a man in his sixties or seventies with active or convalescent COVID-19.

This rearrangement joins TRBV5-1 to TRBJ2-7; 9 bases align to TRBD2. Trimming removed 4 bases from V and 7 bases from J; junction bases left unmatched: 18. CDR1 is SGHRS, CDR2 YFSETQ, per germline. The CDR3 is 17 residues long. CDR3 bases: TGCGCCAGCAGCACCACGACCGGGCCGGGACTAGCTGGAGAGCAGTACTTC. This codes for CASSTTTGPGLAGEQYF.

The chain has TRBV5-1 and TRBJ2-1, with 8 bases lining up with TRBD2. Germline CDR1 is SGHRS and CDR2 is YFSETQ. J was trimmed by 2 bases and V by 4 bases; bases with no gene match: 5. The CDR3 consists of 15 residues. The CDR3 sequence: CASSLSGSPYNEQFF. The CDR3, as DNA: TGCGCCAGCAGCCTAAGCGGGAGTCCCTACAATGAGCAGTTCTTC.

A few counts support this clone. The chain couples TRBV28 to TRBJ2-3; 12 positions match TRBD2. Germline-derived CDR1 and CDR2 are MDHEN and SYDVKM. The CDR3 sequence is 16 residues long. Unmatched junction bases numbered 9, after V lost 5 bases and J lost 6 bases. CDR3 in amino acids: CASSTTSGRGRDTQYF. CDR3 coding DNA: TGTGCCAGCAGTACGACTAGCGGGAGAGGGAGGGATACGCAGTATTTT.

This clone was detected only a few times. The rearrangement links TRBV5-4 to TRBJ1-2; tentatively, D is TRBD1 (5 bases). This CDR3 region has 15 residues. Trimming took 4 bases from V and 2 from J, leaving 15 bases between them. Per germline, CDR1 SGHNT and CDR2 YYREEE (reference sequence). The CDR3 region is CASSPGGTENYGYTF. The DNA for the CDR3 is TGTGCCAGCAGCCCTGGAGGGACGGAGAACTATGGCTACACCTTC.

In this sample, this clone turned up a few times. The chain links TRBV29-1 to TRBJ2-2; weak D call: TRBD2 (6 bases). CDR1 is SQVTM, CDR2 ANQGSEA, per germline. V was pared by 7 bases and J by 3 bases, with 15 bases between. The CDR3 is 14 residues long. The CDR3 DNA reads as TGCAGCGCTTCCCAGCGGGTAGACACCGGGGAGCTGTTTTTT. It yields the protein CSASQRVDTGELFF.

The chain couples TRBV2 to TRBJ1-4, with D maybe TRBD1 (6 bases). The V end was cut by 4 bases, the J end by 5 bases, with 14 bases between. The CDR3 has 15 amino acids. The germline gives CDR1 SNHLY, CDR2 FYNNEI. The CDR3 sequence: CASSGSGALNEKLFF. The CDR3 coding sequence is TGTGCCAGCAGTGGGTCAGGGGCCTTAAATGAAAAACTGTTTTTT.

The CDR3 reads CASSTEVSEQFF. The CDR3 bases are TGTGCCAGCAGCACTGAGGTTTCTGAGCAGTTCTTC. The chain recombines TRBV5-4 with TRBJ2-1; no definite D call. Trimming took off 4 bases at V and 9 bases at J, with 11 bases between the two ends. This CDR3 contains 12 residues. Germline V gene data show CDR1 as SGHNT and CDR2 as YYREEE (reference sequence).

This clone has just one count. This sequence joins TRBV6-7 and TRBJ2-1, with 14 bases aligning to TRBD2. TRBV6-7 is an ORF; its function is uncertain. V gave up 2 bases and J gave up 0 bases; unmatched junction bases: 6. This CDR3 comprises 19 residues. This chain's CDR3 is CASSYPGTSGRISYNEQFF. CDR3 in DNA: TGTGCCAGCAGTTACCCGGGGACTAGCGGGAGAATCTCCTACAATGAGCAGTTCTTC.

V is TRBV4-3 and J is TRBJ1-6; D is unresolved. Germline loops: CDR1 LGHNA, CDR2 YSLEER. The CDR3 sequence is 13 residues long. Trimming stripped 1 base from V and 10 bases from J, with 8 bases between. CDR3 protein: CASSQALRSPLHF. The CDR3 bases are TGCGCCAGCAGCCAAGCATTACGGTCACCCCTCCACTTT.

The chain employs TRBV5-6 and TRBJ2-1; no firm D call. CDR3 length: 12 amino acids. V gave up 5 bases and J gave up 4 bases, with 7 bases separating them. From germline, CDR1 is SGHDT and CDR2 YYEEEE. CDR3: CASSLLYNEQFF. The CDR3 coding sequence is TGTGCCAGCAGTCTGTTATACAATGAGCAGTTCTTC.

The chain employs TRBV4-2 and TRBJ2-1; tentative D call: TRBD1 (7 bases). With 5 bases removed from V and 3 bases from J, the gap between germline ends came to 11 bases. The CDR3 contains 14 residues. Germline-derived CDR1 and CDR2 are LGHNA and YNFKEQ. The chain's CDR3 is CASSAGGIYNEQFF. In DNA form, the CDR3 reads TGTGCCAGCAGCGCAGGGGGGATCTACAATGAGCAGTTCTTC.

This clone was seen a handful of times. The rearrangement uses TRBV12-5 and TRBJ2-7; D might be TRBD1 (6 bases). CDR3 length: 17 residues. Germline CDR1 is LGHNT and CDR2 is FRNRAP. V lost 7 bases and J lost 1, with 23 bases in between. CDR3 sequence (DNA): TGTGCTAGTGCCCTAATGATGAGGACAGTTCGTTCCTACGAGCAGTACTTC. Protein product: CASALMMRTVRSYEQYF. Variable domain in full (rest from reference TRBV12-5 and TRBJ2-7): DARVTQTPRHKVTEMGQEVTMRCQPILGHNTVFWYRQTMMQGLELLAYFRNRAPLDDSGMPKDRFSAEMPDATLATLKIQPSEPRDSAVYFCASALMMRTVRSYEQYFGPGTRLTVT.

The genes are TRBV28 and TRBJ2-7; no reliable D call. The CDR3 sequence is 15 residues long. The germline V gene encodes CDR1 MDHEN and CDR2 SYDVKM. Trimming took 2 bases from V and 2 from J, leaving 13 bases between them. The CDR3 DNA reads as TGTGCCAGCAGTTTAGGCTCAGGAAAAACCTACGAGCAGTACTTC. It codes for CASSLGSGKTYEQYF.

The gene calls are TRBV7-3 and TRBJ2-7; 11 bases map to TRBD2. Germline V CDR1 and CDR2: SGHTA, FQGTGA. Trimming removed 4 bases from V and 5 bases from J; junction bases left unmatched: 10. CDR3 size: 16 residues. CDR3 coding DNA: TGTGCCAGCAGCTCGGCTTCTAGCGGGAGGATCAACGAGCAGTACTTC. Encoded protein: CASSSASSGRINEQYF.

The V gene is TRBV2, the J gene TRBJ1-2; 7 nucleotides agree with TRBD1. The germline V gene has CDR1 SNHLY and CDR2 FYNNEI. CDR3 length equals 14 residues. The J segment lost 0 bases and the V segment lost 6 bases, leaving 4 bases of the junction unmatched. This CDR3 reads CASRGDRTNYGYTF. The CDR3 coding sequence is TGTGCCAGCAGGGGGGACAGAACTAACTATGGCTACACCTTC. Supplemented by reference TRBV2 and TRBJ1-2, the full variable domain reads EPEVTQTPSHQVTQMGQEVILRCVPISNHLYFYWYRQILGQKVEFLVSFYNNEISEKSEIFDDQFSVERPDGSNFTLKIRSTKLEDSAMYFCASRGDRTNYGYTFGSGTRLTVV.

The rearrangement uses TRBV7-2 and TRBJ2-7; the match to TRBD1 covers 9 bases. J gave up 4 bases and V 2 bases, and 3 bases lay outside the gene matches. Germline V lookup: CDR1 SGHTA, CDR2 FQGNSA. The CDR3 runs to 14 residues. CDR3 nucleotide sequence: TGTGCCAGCAGCTTAACAGGGGGCTCATACGAGCAGTACTTC. The encoded protein is CASSLTGGSYEQYF. Filled out from reference TRBV7-2 and TRBJ2-7, the complete variable domain reads GAGVSQSPSNKVTEKGKDVELRCDPISGHTALYWYRQSLGQGLEFLIYFQGNSAPDKSGLPSDRFSAERTGGSVSTLTIQRTQQEDSAVYLCASSLTGGSYEQYFGPGTRLTVT.

The chain is built from TRBV6-6 and TRBJ1-2; 9 nucleotides line up with TRBD1. Germline lookup yields CDR1 MNHNY and CDR2 SVGAGI (reference sequence). Trimming removed 6 bases from V and 7 bases from J; junction bases left unmatched: 6. This CDR3 spans 13 amino acids. CDR3 protein: CASSPTGGFGYTF. The CDR3 DNA reads as TGTGCCAGCAGCCCCACAGGGGGCTTTGGCTACACCTTC.

The chain is built from TRBV6-4 and TRBJ2-2, with 8 bases lining up with TRBD1. J was trimmed by 1 base and V by 5 bases; bases with no gene match: 3. Germline CDR1 reads MRHNA; CDR2 reads SNTAGT. This CDR3 is 15 amino acids long. In DNA, the CDR3 is TGTGCCAGCAGTAAAGGACAGGGGAACACCGGGGAGCTGTTTTTT. It codes for CASSKGQGNTGELFF.

The gene calls are TRBV29-1 and TRBJ2-3, with 7 bases lining up with TRBD1. The CDR3 length is 13 residues. From germline, CDR1 is SQVTM and CDR2 ANQGSEA. Trimming took 4 bases from V and 2 from J; bases not matched to a gene: 3. CDR3 DNA sequence: TGCAGCGTTGGGGGGACAGACACAGATACGCAGTATTTT. The encoded protein is CSVGGTDTDTQYF.

This clone was seen more than once but under ten times. The J gene is TRBJ2-5, the V gene TRBV21-1; TRBD2 is the table's D call, not checked against the DNA. TRBV21-1 counts as a pseudogene. CDR3 length: 20 residues. For the CDR3, the DNA is TGTGCCAGCAGCAAAGCCCCTGGGACGGTTAGCGGGAGTCGGGGGGAGACCCAGTACTTC. As protein: CASSKAPGTVSGSRGETQYF.

This sequence joins TRBV10-3 and TRBJ1-3; maybe TRBD1 (6 bases). V shed 11 bases and J shed 4 bases, with 15 bases lying between them. The CDR3 length is 13 residues. CDR1 is ENHRY and CDR2 is SYGVKD in the germline V gene. In nucleotides, the CDR3 is TGTGCCGGATTCACAGGGAAAGGAAACACCATATATTTT. Its protein is CAGFTGKGNTIYF.